The present TCR beta chain was sequenced within a study of blood T cell repertoires in COVID-19 (dated by TCRdb to the early 2020s). Study-wide context: Collaborator samples came from the United States, Italy and Spain and covered acute and convalescent phases of COVID-19. Nearly every sample came with metadata listing a de-identified subject ID, COVID-19 status, age in years and sex. Where HLA class I and class II types were available, the types were taken from metadata supplied by the sample provider, not from assay-based typing. The material from the prospective study consisted of cDNA or gDNA derived from T cells, B-cell-depleted T cells, or PBMCs. Subjects who had been exposed to COVID-19, were actively infected with it, or had recovered from it provided the deeply sampled blood TCRbeta repertoires that made up the dataset. A freely available public database, intended as a resource for researchers studying the immune response to SARS-CoV-2, is where the repertoires were released. Samples came from the ongoing ImmuneRACE study (first 160 participants) plus 1,254 subjects from 6 global collaborators. Overall study outcomes, separate from this receptor: How much clinical and demographic metadata was included differed by source and by participant, and the metadata was provided uncurated.

Each collaborating institution followed its own protocols to collect whole blood in K2EDTA tubes. Collaborator samples were shipped for TCRbeta analysis as frozen whole blood, isolated PBMCs, or DNA extracted from either sample type. This clone showed up just a few times. What this receptor recognizes is not known. The input lacks base qualities; no much larger clone sits a single base away. The immunoSEQ Assay, a bias-controlled multiplex PCR, was used to amplify TCRbeta CDR3 regions from genomic DNA. Concerning the study's data processing: Nucleated cell counts per sample were estimated from amplification of reference gene primers within the assay. To quantify the absolute abundance of each unique TCRbeta CDR3 rearrangement, sequence reads were collapsed and filtered. For each sample, productive Simpson clonality was calculated by taking the square root of Simpson's diversity index across productive rearrangements. TCRdb took over this immuneACCESS table, retaining in-frame rearrangements with V and J assigned. Such tables are incomplete; in checked studies, under half of the missing clones stem from an unresolved V gene, and the remainder is unexplained. V and J calls and clone size follow that table, whereas D and trimming were derived from the DNA. In this sample the table shows some 150,000 clones, over 70% of which occur a single time. The top ten clones comprise about 0.58% of the sample.

Material: peripheral blood. This clonotype was obtained from a man in his sixties with acute or convalescent COVID-19.

The sequenced DNA is TGTGCCAGCGGAAGAGGACAGGGATTTGGTAGTGAGCAGTTCTTC. Translated, it gives CASGRGQGFGSEQFF. The rearrangement combines TRBV6-5 with TRBJ2-1, with 8 middle bases fitting TRBD1. The CDR3 spans 15 residues, from the cysteine through the phenylalanine. Kept here is only the CDR3 DNA, which spans 45 bases and is read in frame from base 1. V has 8 bases trimmed and J has 9 bases trimmed; junction bases matching no gene number 15. CDR1 is given as MNHEY and CDR2 as SVGAGI, both from the germline V gene.